This T cell receptor (beta chain) was recorded in a study of blood T cells in healthy people across ages. This clonotype was counted many times. What it binds is not known. Findings and caveats of the study: Researchers report that TCR beta diversity correlated strongly with naive T cell percentage. Getting older went along with TCR beta diversity per million T cells dropping roughly linearly.

Each sample gave at least 6.5 million isolated PBMCs. The second PCR ran roughly 6 to 11 cycles with a sample-barcoded 5' primer and J-beta primers. Carrying 12 random nucleotides, a template-switch adaptor labeled each individual cDNA molecule. MiXCR, run by TCRdb on the 5' RACE reads, gives a single entry per CDR3 protein. The sample lists about 780,000 distinct CDR3 sequences; about half were seen once. Material: blood. The clonotype was recovered from a man older than 75 in good health.

DNA for the CDR3: TGTGCCAGCACCGGGACTAGCGGGAGGGCCGGAGAGCAGTACTTC. Translating it yields CASTGTSGRAGEQYF. V usage is TRBV2 and J usage is TRBJ2-7, with TRBD2 identical over 16 bases. Germline V lookup: CDR1 SNHLY, CDR2 FYNNEI. V shed 7 bases and J 7 bases; nucleotides not matched to a gene: 7. The CDR3 runs to 15 residues.